This entry concerns a single T cell receptor beta chain. This sample is part of a study of blood T cell repertoires in COVID-19. The V and J ends lost 2 bases and 8 bases respectively, with 21 bases between them. Germline-derived CDR1 and CDR2 are ENHRY and SYGVKD. The length of the CDR3 is 17 residues. Assay used: immunoSEQ multiplex PCR; TCRdb lists only in-frame clones, some missing. The repertoire holds about 93,000 clones, with roughly 90% as singletons. Sequencing used peripheral blood. This receptor was obtained from an elderly woman with acute or convalescent COVID-19. The rearrangement uses TRBV10-3 and TRBJ2-2, with a weak D call TRBD1 (6 bases). CDR3 DNA: TGTGCCATCAGTGAGATGGCTCGGGCAGGGGTGACGGGGGAGCTGTTTTTT. Protein sequence: CAISEMARAGVTGELFF.